The 3 T cell receptor beta chains presented below share a single source sample, sequenced in a study of OX40 agonist ivuxolimab in advanced cancers. Sequencing used immunoSEQ multiplex PCR; TCRdb keeps in-frame clones, though not all of them. The repertoire holds 55,000 to 70,000 clones, with approximately 90% as singletons. The sample consisted of CD4+ or CD8+ T cells sorted from blood, taken in a trial of the OX40 agonist ivuxolimab. These receptors were collected from an adult with an advanced solid tumor such as melanoma, head and neck, liver or kidney cancer.

As DNA, the CDR3 is TGTGCCAGCAGGGTACAGGGCTTGAACACTGAAGCTTTCTTT. Amino acid sequence: CASRVQGLNTEAFF. J is TRBJ1-1 and V is TRBV6-5, with D possibly matching TRBD1 (6 bases). V lost 6 bases, J lost 0 bases, and 11 bases lay in between. Germline V gene sequence: CDR1 MNHEY, CDR2 SVGAGI. The CDR3 totals 14 residues.

The CDR3 sequence is CASSLGLAGGTYEQYF. CDR3 sequence (DNA): TGTGCCAGCAGCTTAGGCCTAGCGGGGGGGACTTACGAGCAGTACTTC. The rearrangement links TRBV13 to TRBJ2-7, with 12 positions matching TRBD2. The CDR3 loop spans 16 amino acids. With V trimmed by 0 bases and J by 4 bases, 4 bases remained unmatched. Germline CDR1 reads PRHDT; CDR2 reads FYEKMQ (reference sequence).

The rearrangement joins TRBV6-5 to TRBJ2-5; D is tentatively TRBD1 or TRBD2 (6 bases each). Germline CDR1 is MNHEY and CDR2 is SVGAGI. This CDR3 has 15 residues. The ends were cut back, 5 bases at V and 1 base at J, with 14 bases in the middle. In nucleotides, the CDR3 is TGTGCCAGCAGTATAATAGGGGGGCCCCAAGAGACCCAGTACTTC. This codes for CASSIIGGPQETQYF.